This is a list of T cell receptor beta chains from one sample in a study of blood T cell repertoires in COVID-19. Clones were read by immunoSEQ multiplex PCR, and TCRdb kept only the in-frame ones, dropping some. The sample carries about 320,000 clones, approximately 84% recorded once. Sequenced sample: PBMCs or T cells enriched from blood (not recorded which). These receptors all stem from a young woman who had recovered from COVID-19. The CDR3 runs from the conserved cysteine through the conserved F or W. The D gene is left open where the match is weak. Clone size is shown for a subset of rows, as once, few, many or a class of expanded clone.

d_gene,abundance,v_gene,j_gene,CDR3nt,CDR3aa
TRBD1,.,TRBV15,TRBJ2-7,TGTGCCACCGAAACCGGGACAGGGGGTGGCGAGCAGTACTTC,CATETGTGGGEQYF
TRBD2,.,TRBV28,TRBJ2-7,TGTGCCAGCAGTTCACGACTAGCGGTCTCCTACGAGCAGTACTTC,CASSSRLAVSYEQYF
TRBD1,.,TRBV3-1/TRBV3-2,TRBJ1-1,TGTGCCAGCAGCCGGGGGACAGGGTCGCGATCCGAAGCTTTCTTT,CASSRGTGSRSEAFF
TRBD2,.,TRBV19,TRBJ2-2,TGTGCCAGTAGTCCGGGACTAGCGGGACAAGTCACCGGGGAGCTGTTTTTT,CASSPGLAGQVTGELFF
TRBD1,.,TRBV2,TRBJ1-2,TGTGCCAGCAGGCCGGGACAGGGTGCCTATGGCTACACCTTC,CASRPGQGAYGYTF
.,.,TRBV7-3,TRBJ1-4,TGTGCCAGCAGCCCTTTGCCCGGTGAAAAACTGTTTTTT,CASSPLPGEKLFF
TRBD2,few,TRBV14,TRBJ2-3,TGTGCCAGCAGCCCGGGACTAGTTTACACAGATACGCAGTATTTT,CASSPGLVYTDTQYF
.,.,TRBV27,TRBJ2-7,TGTGCCAGCAGTTTGGGCCCCCGGGGCGAGCAGTACTTC,CASSLGPRGEQYF
.,few,TRBV19,TRBJ2-2,TGTGCCAGTAGTATAGTTAGCAGCTACACCGGGGAGCTGTTTTTT,CASSIVSSYTGELFF
.,.,TRBV21-1,TRBJ2-7,TGTGCCAGCAGCGAACACCATTCCAAGGAGAGAAGTTACGAGCAGTACTTC,CASSEHHSKERSYEQYF
TRBD2,.,TRBV29-1,TRBJ2-1,TGCAGCGTTGTGGGACAATACGGACTAGCCCATGAGCAGTTCTTC,CSVVGQYGLAHEQFF
TRBD1,.,TRBV5-1,TRBJ2-5,TGCGCCAGCAGCGAAATAACCTTCCCGGACAGGCATAAGACCCAGTACTTC,CASSEITFPDRHKTQYF
.,.,TRBV5-1,TRBJ2-1,TGCGCCAGCAGGGGAAGCGGACTATACAATGAGCAGTTCTTC,CASRGSGLYNEQFF
TRBD2,once,TRBV10-1,TRBJ2-1,TGCGCCAGCAGTGATAGTACTAGCGGGGCTTATGAGCAGTTCTTC,CASSDSTSGAYEQFF
TRBD1,.,TRBV5-1,TRBJ2-7,TGCGCCAGCAGCTCAAACAGGGGAATTAACGTGCACGAGCAGTACTTC,CASSSNRGINVHEQYF
TRBD2,.,TRBV19,TRBJ2-5,TGTGCCAGTAGCAAAACGACTAGCGGGTCAGTGATGGAGACCCAGTACTTC,CASSKTTSGSVMETQYF
.,.,TRBV19,TRBJ1-1,TGTGCCAGCCGGGCCGACTATCGGACCGCATCGCCTGAAGCTTTCTTT,CASRADYRTASPEAFF
.,.,TRBV19,TRBJ1-2,TGTGCCACCCAGAAGGAGACAGCAAATGGCTACACCTTC,CATQKETANGYTF
.,.,TRBV5-1,TRBJ1-6,TGCGCCAGCGCAGAGGGGGATAGTTCACCCCTCCACTTT,CASAEGDSSPLHF
TRBD2,.,TRBV29-1,TRBJ2-1,TGCAGCGTTTTCGGAAGCGGGGGGGCCCTCAATGAGCAGTTCTTC,CSVFGSGGALNEQFF
TRBD1,once,TRBV2,TRBJ1-2,TGTGCCAGCAGTGTTAACCCTGGACAGGCCCAACTATATGGCTACACCTTC,CASSVNPGQAQLYGYTF
.,.,TRBV7-2,TRBJ1-1,TGTGCCAGCAGCTTGGGCCAAAACACTGAAGCTTTCTTT,CASSLGQNTEAFF
.,once,TRBV6-6,TRBJ1-5,TGTGCCAGCACACCGGAGGTCAATCAGCCCCAGCATTTT,CASTPEVNQPQHF
.,.,TRBV10-3,TRBJ2-5,TGTGCCATCAGTGGGGCCAGCGGCCTCCAAGAGACCCAGTACTTC,CAISGASGLQETQYF
.,.,TRBV7-9,TRBJ2-1,TGTGCCAGCAGCTCGACAGCAAAACGGAACAATGAGCAGTTCTTC,CASSSTAKRNNEQFF
TRBD2,once,TRBV9,TRBJ2-3,TGTGCCAGCAGCATAGGGGCGGGGCTAGCGGGGACTCAGAGCACAGATACGCAGTATTTT,CASSIGAGLAGTQSTDTQYF
.,.,TRBV10-3,TRBJ1-4,TGTGCCATCAGTGACGTGGGAGCAACTAATGAAAAACTGTTTTTT,CAISDVGATNEKLFF
TRBD1,.,TRBV10-3,TRBJ1-2,TGTGCCATCAGGTCCAACGACAGGGGTTTCTATGGCTACACCTTC,CAIRSNDRGFYGYTF
.,once,TRBV24-1,TRBJ2-1,TGTGCCACCAGTGACCACCCTGCGCGGGGCAAAAATGAGCAGTTCTTC,CATSDHPARGKNEQFF
TRBD1,few,TRBV12-3/TRBV12-4,TRBJ1-1,TGTGCCAGCGGCCGACAGGGGAACACTGAAGCTTTCTTT,CASGRQGNTEAFF
TRBD2,.,TRBV6-1,TRBJ2-1,TGTGCCAGCAGCGAAACAGACCGGGTACTAGCGGGGGGTTTGAATGAGCAGTTCTTC,CASSETDRVLAGGLNEQFF
TRBD1,.,TRBV28,TRBJ1-1,TGTGCCAGCAGTTTCCGGACAGGGGTCACTGAAGCTTTCTTT,CASSFRTGVTEAFF
TRBD2,.,TRBV2,TRBJ2-5,TGTGCCAGCAGTTCTACTAGCGGCCAAGAGACCCAGTACTTC,CASSSTSGQETQYF
.,once,TRBV9,TRBJ2-7,TGTGCCAGCAGCGTGGCAGGCTCCTACGAGCAGTACTTC,CASSVAGSYEQYF
.,.,TRBV19,TRBJ2-7,TGTGCCAGTAGTATGTCGTCTAGCACCGAGCAGTACTTC,CASSMSSSTEQYF
.,.,TRBV4-1,TRBJ1-1,TGCGCCAGCAGCCCAGGGGCGGGGGCCAGCACTGAAGCTTTCTTT,CASSPGAGASTEAFF
.,once,TRBV5-1,TRBJ2-7,TGCGCCAGCAGCTTGTCCGGAATCGACTCCGAGCAGTACTTC,CASSLSGIDSEQYF
.,.,TRBV3-1/TRBV3-2,TRBJ1-2,TGTGCCAGCAGCCAACGGGGAAGAGGATATGGCTACACCTTC,CASSQRGRGYGYTF
TRBD2,.,TRBV18,TRBJ2-5,TGTGCCAGCTCACCACCCGGGACTAGCGGGGGCCAGACCCAGTACTTC,CASSPPGTSGGQTQYF
.,.,TRBV2,TRBJ1-2,TGTGCCAGCAGAGAACAGGGTTTTTATGGCTACACCTTC,CASREQGFYGYTF
.,.,TRBV27,TRBJ2-7,TGTGCCAGCTCACTTGCGGTGAGCCACTCCTACGAGCAGTACTTC,CASSLAVSHSYEQYF
.,.,TRBV19,TRBJ1-1,TGTGCCAGTAGTATTTCCCACGGGAACACTGAAGCTTTCTTT,CASSISHGNTEAFF
TRBD1,.,TRBV28,TRBJ1-1,TGTGCCAGCAGTTTCCGACAGGGAATCACTGAAGCTTTCTTT,CASSFRQGITEAFF
.,.,TRBV7-9,TRBJ1-2,TGTGCCAGCAGCTTAGACAGCTATGGCTACACCTTC,CASSLDSYGYTF
TRBD2,few,TRBV7-6,TRBJ2-1,TGTGCCAGCAGCTTATGGACTAGCGATAACAATGAGCAGTTCTTC,CASSLWTSDNNEQFF
.,.,TRBV30,TRBJ1-2,TGTGCCTGGAGTGACGTGGGGGGGGGTATAAGGGACATGCGCGGCTACACCTTC,CAWSDVGGGIRDMRGYTF
TRBD1,few,TRBV19,TRBJ1-5,TGTGCCAGTTCGACAGGGAGAGTCCCTCAGCCCCAGCATTTT,CASSTGRVPQPQHF
TRBD1,.,TRBV30,TRBJ1-1,TGTGCCTGGAGCCCCGGGACAGGGGCCGCTGAAGCTTTCTTT,CAWSPGTGAAEAFF
.,.,TRBV5-3,TRBJ2-3,TGTGCCAGAAGGTTTAATGGTAGCAGCACAGATACGCAGTATTTT,CARRFNGSSTDTQYF
TRBD2,.,TRBV2,TRBJ2-1,TGTGCCAGCAGTACTAGCGGGGGACTTAAAGAGCAGTTCTTC,CASSTSGGLKEQFF
.,.,TRBV28,TRBJ2-7,TGTGCCAGCAGTTTCGTCGGGGATCCAAGCTCCTACGAGCAGTACTTC,CASSFVGDPSSYEQYF
.,.,TRBV19,TRBJ1-1,TGTGCCAGTACCGCCGGGAGGGAGGGAGGTATGAACACTGAAGCTTTCTTT,CASTAGREGGMNTEAFF
TRBD1,once,TRBV12-3/TRBV12-4,TRBJ1-2,TGTTCGACGGGGACAGGGATAGGCTACACCTTC,CSTGTGIGYTF